This T cell receptor beta chain was retrieved from a study of OX40 agonist ivuxolimab in advanced cancers. Overall study results and limits: Normalized T-cell clonal expansion was also low in a subset of nonresponders. In CD8+ T cells, expanded clones were on average more numerous than in CD4+. Among the lowest levels of clonal expansion were found in partial responders at 0.1-3.0 mg/kg.

Sequencing was performed with immunoSEQ multiplex PCR; in TCRdb, only in-frame clones are kept and a portion is missing. The sample lists about 84,000 clones; approximately 93% were seen once. A word on this clone: What it recognizes is unknown.

The CDR3 is 13 residues long. CDR1 and CDR2 from the germline V gene are MDHEN and SYDVKM. Trimming cost V 3 bases and J 3 bases, with 8 bases left between them. The sample was CD4+ or CD8+ T cells sorted from blood, taken in a trial of the OX40 agonist ivuxolimab. This receptor was obtained from an adult with an advanced solid tumor such as melanoma, head and neck, liver or kidney cancer. The chain carries TRBV28 and TRBJ1-1; D is undetermined. The CDR3 loop is CASSFRPDTEAFF. DNA for the CDR3: TGTGCCAGCAGTTTCCGGCCAGACACTGAAGCTTTCTTT.